What follows are 29 T cell receptor beta chains derived from one specimen sequenced in a study of PD-L1 blockade in urothelial cancer. Time point described: pretreatment peripheral blood. Repertoires were generated with immunoSEQ multiplex PCR, while TCRdb's copy carries only in-frame clones and drops some. The table includes about 74,000 clones, almost 90% detected once. Source: PBMCs, taken around atezolizumab (anti-PD-L1) treatment. Receptor source: a man aged 65 to 79 with urothelial cancer.

This chain joins TRBV11-3 and TRBJ2-1, with TRBD2 matching 7 bases. This CDR3 has 15 residues. V lost 1 base, J lost 7 bases, and 7 bases stayed unmatched. Germline V lookup: CDR1 SGHNT, CDR2 YENEEA. The CDR3 region is CASSLGASGRNEQFF. The CDR3 DNA reads as TGTGCCAGCAGCTTAGGGGCTAGCGGAAGGAATGAGCAGTTCTTC.

The chain's CDR3 is CASSETSRPRVQGSYEQYF. CDR3 nucleotides: TGTGCCAGCAGTGAAACAAGTCGGCCCAGGGTCCAGGGATCCTACGAGCAGTACTTC. The rearrangement links TRBV2 to TRBJ2-7; TRBD1 is a possible D gene (5 bases). Germline V lookup: CDR1 SNHLY, CDR2 FYNNEI. The CDR3 sequence is 19 residues long. Trimming cost V 2 bases and J 1 base, with 24 bases left between them.

This chain uses TRBV2 with TRBJ2-4, with a tentative D call TRBD1 (6 bases). Between the trimmed V and J ends, which lost 8 bases and 7 bases, there was a span of 18 bases. The CDR3 extends over 14 amino acids. CDR1 is SNHLY, CDR2 FYNNEI, per germline. This chain's CDR3 is CASYFLDRMNIQYF. For the CDR3, the DNA is TGTGCCAGCTATTTCTTAGACAGGATGAACATTCAGTACTTC.

The J gene is TRBJ1-2, the V gene TRBV29-1; 7 bases line up with TRBD1. The ends lost 1 base at V and 3 bases at J; junction bases unmatched: 2. Germline V lookup: CDR1 SQVTM, CDR2 ANQGSEA. This CDR3 is 13 amino acids long. The CDR3 protein is CSVEGGQHYGYTF. CDR3 in DNA: TGCAGCGTTGAAGGGGGACAGCACTATGGCTACACCTTC.

The chain recombines TRBV5-1 with TRBJ1-4; D is possibly TRBD1 (5 bases). The germline V gene has CDR1 SGHRS and CDR2 YFSETQ. The V end was cut by 1 base, the J end by 5 bases, with 12 bases between. CDR3 size: 15 residues. CDR3 DNA sequence: TGCGCCAGCAGCTTGCAGGGCGCGGAAAATGAAAAACTGTTTTTT. This encodes CASSLQGAENEKLFF.

The V gene is TRBV11-2, the J gene TRBJ2-7; 12 bases map to TRBD2. Trimming took 8 bases from V and 2 from J; bases not matched to a gene: 4. This CDR3 is built from 14 residues. CDR1 SGHAT and CDR2 FQNNGV come from the germline V gene. In DNA form, the CDR3 reads TGTGCCAGCGATGCTAGCGGGAGGGCCTACGAGCAGTACTTC. It yields the protein CASDASGRAYEQYF.

The chain links TRBV9 to TRBJ2-1; TRBD1 might be the D (7 bases). The CDR3 spans 19 residues. Germline V lookup: CDR1 SGDLS, CDR2 YYNGEE. Trimming took 4 bases from V and 5 from J, leaving 28 bases between them. CDR3 bases: TGTGCCAGCAGCCTCACCTCCAGGGGGTGGGGGAGGCGGAACAATGAGCAGTTCTTC. Its translation is CASSLTSRGWGRRNNEQFF.

The rearrangement uses TRBV7-9 and TRBJ2-1; 9 positions match TRBD1. With V trimmed by 2 bases and J by 1 base, 3 bases remained unmatched. In germline, CDR1 is SEHNR, CDR2 FQNEAQ (reference sequence). CDR3 size: 16 residues. As DNA, the CDR3 is TGTGCCAGCAGCTTATCACAGGGGGCTTCCTACAATGAGCAGTTCTTC. Protein: CASSLSQGASYNEQFF.

The J gene is TRBJ2-7, the V gene TRBV19; a weak D match, TRBD1 (5 bases). The CDR3 length is 13 residues. The germline V gene encodes CDR1 LNHDA and CDR2 SQIVND (reference sequence). Trimming took off 4 bases at V and 6 bases at J, with 13 bases between the two ends. The CDR3 DNA reads TGTGCCAGTAGTAGTTCAGGGATCGGCGAGCAGTACTTC. The encoded protein is CASSSSGIGEQYF.

The chain recombines TRBV5-4 with TRBJ2-2; 7 bases align to TRBD1. The length of the CDR3 is 13 residues. The V segment lost 4 bases and the J segment 4 bases; nucleotides outside the gene matches: 1. The V gene's germline CDR1 is SGHNT and CDR2 YYREEE (reference sequence). The CDR3 DNA sequence: TGTGCCAGCAGCAGGGACAGCACCGGGGAGCTGTTTTTT. Its protein product is CASSRDSTGELFF.

V gene TRBV5-1 combines with J gene TRBJ2-7; 12 bases are a match to TRBD2. Germline V gives CDR1 SGHRS, CDR2 YFSETQ. The ends lost 0 bases at V and 5 bases at J; junction bases unmatched: 12. This CDR3 contains 18 residues. CDR3 in amino acids: CASSLARTSGIGVDEQYF. The CDR3, as DNA: TGCGCCAGCAGCTTGGCGAGGACTAGCGGGATAGGGGTCGACGAGCAGTACTTC.

The V and J genes are TRBV5-5 and TRBJ1-2; 10 bases fit TRBD1. The CDR3 is 14 amino acids. Germline CDR1 reads SGHKS; CDR2 reads YYEKEE (reference sequence). V lost 2 bases to trimming and J lost 8 bases; unmatched junction nucleotides: 6. The CDR3 DNA is TGTGCCAGCAGCTTCGACAGGGGGCGAGGAGGCTACACCTTC. It encodes CASSFDRGRGGYTF.

This clone was seen a single time. The chain couples TRBV19 to TRBJ1-3, with D perhaps TRBD1 (5 bases). Trimming shortened V by 7 bases and J by 4 bases, and 14 bases separated the two germline ends. This CDR3 has 14 amino acids. Germline V gives CDR1 LNHDA, CDR2 SQIVND (reference sequence). CDR3 sequence reads: CASIAGSSGNTIYF. As DNA, the CDR3 is TGTGCCAGTATAGCAGGGTCTTCCGGAAACACCATATATTTT. Combining the CDR3 with reference TRBV19 and TRBJ1-3 gives the whole variable domain DGGITQSPKYLFRKEGQNVTLSCEQNLNHDAMYWYRQDPGQGLRLIYYSQIVNDFQKGDIAEGYSVSREKKESFPLTVTSAQKNPTAFYLCASIAGSSGNTIYFGEGSWLTVV.

The rearrangement links TRBV14 to TRBJ2-5; perhaps TRBD2 as D (6 bases). The V gene's germline CDR1 is SGHDN and CDR2 FVKESK. V lost 2 bases, J lost 4 bases, and 14 bases lay in between. CDR3 size: 15 residues. The CDR3 spells CASSQRAGRGETQYF. In DNA form, the CDR3 reads TGTGCCAGCAGCCAAAGGGCGGGGAGAGGAGAGACCCAGTACTTC.

J is TRBJ1-5 and V is TRBV27; 7 nucleotides match TRBD1. Germline V gives CDR1 MNHEY, CDR2 SMNVEV (reference sequence). The CDR3 sequence is 15 residues long. V gave up 6 bases and J gave up 0 bases; unmatched junction bases: 5. The CDR3 loop reads CASRPNRGSNQPQHF. As DNA, the CDR3 is TGTGCCAGCAGGCCGAACAGGGGTAGCAATCAGCCCCAGCATTTT.

The V gene is TRBV5-4, the J gene TRBJ2-3, with 8 positions matching TRBD1. Germline CDR1 reads SGHNT; CDR2 reads YYREEE (reference sequence). CDR3 length equals 14 residues. V was pared by 4 bases and J by 3 bases, with 4 bases of the junction left unmatched. CDR3 sequence: CASSSDRGTDTQYF. CDR3 bases: TGTGCCAGCAGCAGCGACAGGGGTACAGATACGCAGTATTTT.

This rearrangement joins TRBV18 to TRBJ1-4; TRBD1 agrees at 8 bases. CDR3 length: 13 residues. The germline V gene has CDR1 KGHSH and CDR2 LQKENI. V trimming: 9 bases; J trimming: 7 bases; junction bases outside the gene matches: 7. CDR3 in amino acids: CASKGQGGEKLFF. DNA of the CDR3: TGTGCCAGTAAAGGACAGGGTGGTGAAAAACTGTTTTTT.

The CDR3: CASSPMRSTDTQYF. The CDR3 nucleotides read TGTGCCAGCTCACCTATGCGTAGCACAGATACGCAGTATTTT. The genes are TRBV18 and TRBJ2-3; no definite D call. Germline CDR1 KGHSH, CDR2 LQKENI. CDR3 length: 14 residues. The V and J ends lost 3 bases and 0 bases respectively, with 7 bases between them.

V and J are TRBV2 and TRBJ1-3; no reliable D call. The V end lost 8 bases, the J end lost 0 bases, and 14 bases lay between the germline ends. CDR1 SNHLY and CDR2 FYNNEI come from the germline V gene. The CDR3 covers 15 residues. The DNA for the CDR3 is TGTGCCAGCGCGACATCCGTTATCTCTGGAAACACCATATATTTT. Its protein is CASATSVISGNTIYF.

The chain has TRBV2 and TRBJ1-1, with D hard to call. The CDR3 totals 14 residues. The germline gives CDR1 SNHLY, CDR2 FYNNEI. V was pared by 2 bases and J by 3 bases, with 10 bases between. CDR3 sequence (DNA): TGTGCCAGCAGTGAACGTTCGGTAGACACTGAAGCTTTCTTT. It specifies CASSERSVDTEAFF.

The chain links TRBV11-2 to TRBJ2-7; 11 bases match TRBD1. The V gene's germline CDR1 is SGHAT and CDR2 FQNNGV. The junction had 6 bases not matched to a gene; V was cut back by 5 bases and J by 3 bases. This CDR3 comprises 15 residues. This CDR3 reads CASSRGQGGFYEQYF. The CDR3 nucleotides are TGTGCCAGCAGCAGGGGACAGGGGGGGTTCTACGAGCAGTACTTC. Filled out from reference TRBV11-2 and TRBJ2-7, the complete variable domain reads EAGVAQSPRYKIIEKRQSVAFWCNPISGHATLYWYQQILGQGPKLLIQFQNNGVVDDSQLPKDRFSAERLKGVDSTLKIQPAKLEDSAVYLCASSRGQGGFYEQYFGPGTRLTVT.

V gene TRBV6-1 combines with J gene TRBJ1-4, with no clear D. Germline CDR1 reads MNHNS; CDR2 reads SASEGT. V shed 4 bases and J shed 0 bases, with 9 bases lying between them. CDR3 length: 15 amino acids. DNA of the CDR3: TGTGCCAGCAGTGGAGCACAAACAACTAATGAAAAACTGTTTTTT. Its translation: CASSGAQTTNEKLFF.

This clone was found once. The chain recombines TRBV10-3 with TRBJ2-3; D may be TRBD2 (5 bases). The CDR3 has 14 amino acids. Germline V gene lookup returns CDR1 ENHRY and CDR2 SYGVKD. The ends were cut back, 0 bases at V and 6 bases at J, with 10 bases in the middle. The chain's CDR3 is CAISESGELDTQYF. The DNA of the CDR3 is TGTGCCATCAGTGAGTCTGGGGAGCTCGATACGCAGTATTTT.

The chain couples TRBV18 to TRBJ2-2; maybe TRBD2 (5 bases). CDR3 length equals 17 residues. Trimming shortened V by 2 bases and J by 0 bases, and 13 bases separated the two germline ends. Germline lookup yields CDR1 KGHSH and CDR2 LQKENI. CDR3 nucleotide sequence: TGTGCCAGCTCACCAGCCTCGGGGAGCTCGAACACCGGGGAGCTGTTTTTT. Amino acids: CASSPASGSSNTGELFF.

The V gene is TRBV29-1, the J gene TRBJ1-1; perhaps TRBD1 as D (5 bases). This CDR3 spans 14 amino acids. With 1 base removed from V and 1 base from J, the gap between germline ends came to 10 bases. CDR1 is SQVTM, CDR2 ANQGSEA, per germline. The CDR3 is CSVEGAGGNTEAFF. CDR3 nucleotide sequence: TGCAGCGTTGAAGGGGCCGGGGGGAACACTGAAGCTTTCTTT.

This sequence joins TRBV19 and TRBJ1-5, with D perhaps TRBD1 (6 bases). V shed 1 base and J shed 6 bases, with 22 bases lying between them. CDR1 and CDR2 from the germline V gene are LNHDA and SQIVND (reference sequence). CDR3 length: 18 residues. The CDR3 coding sequence is TGTGCCAGTAGTATAGCCGAGAAACTCAGGGGATCCCGTCAGCCCCAGCATTTT. Translated, it gives CASSIAEKLRGSRQPQHF.

This chain links TRBV7-2 with TRBJ1-1, with D tentatively TRBD1 (5 bases). Germline V CDR1 and CDR2: SGHTA, FQGNSA. The CDR3 is made up of 14 amino acids. Trimming removed 4 bases from V and 2 bases from J, with 11 bases in between. CDR3 nucleotides: TGTGCCAGCAGCTGGCTAGACAGAAACACTGAAGCTTTCTTT. Amino acids: CASSWLDRNTEAFF. The full variable domain, with the rest looked up from reference TRBV7-2 and TRBJ1-1, is GAGVSQSPSNKVTEKGKDVELRCDPISGHTALYWYRQSLGQGLEFLIYFQGNSAPDKSGLPSDRFSAERTGGSVSTLTIQRTQQEDSAVYLCASSWLDRNTEAFFGQGTRLTVV.

The rearrangement uses TRBV6-1 and TRBJ2-5; 7 bases match TRBD1. CDR1 is MNHNS, CDR2 SASEGT, per germline. There are 13 residues in the CDR3. V lost 6 bases and J lost 1; bases outside the gene matches: 2. This CDR3 is CASRGDSQETQYF. CDR3 nucleotides: TGTGCCAGCAGGGGGGACAGCCAAGAGACCCAGTACTTC.

The chain links TRBV6-4 to TRBJ2-7; perhaps TRBD1 as D (6 bases). Per the germline V gene, CDR1 is MRHNA and CDR2 is SNTAGT. The CDR3 has 12 residues. Trimming took 11 bases from V and 3 from J, leaving 14 bases between them. CDR3 protein: CAGYRDHYEQYF. The CDR3 region has the DNA TGTGCCGGTTACAGGGATCACTACGAGCAGTACTTC.